This T cell receptor (beta chain) came from a study of OX40 agonist ivuxolimab in advanced cancers. The method was immunoSEQ multiplex PCR; TCRdb's version includes in-frame clones alone and lacks a portion of them. Of tens of thousands of clones listed, roughly 76% are singletons. The CDR3 covers 15 residues. The V gene lost 3 bases and the J gene lost 4 bases, with 13 bases spanning the gap. Germline CDR1 and CDR2: MDHEN and SYDVKM. This sample comprised CD4+ or CD8+ T cells sorted from blood, obtained in a trial of the OX40 agonist ivuxolimab. The TCR sequence derives from an adult with an advanced solid tumor such as melanoma, head and neck, liver or kidney cancer. This sequence joins TRBV28 and TRBJ2-1; perhaps D is TRBD1 or TRBD2 (6 bases each). DNA of the CDR3: TGTGCCAGCAGTTTCCGGGGGCCCGGGTACAATGAGCAGTTCTTC. It is translated as CASSFRGPGYNEQFF. Complete variable domain (other parts from reference TRBV28 and TRBJ2-1): DVKVTQSSRYLVKRTGEKVFLECVQDMDHENMFWYRQDPGLGLRLIYFSYDVKMKEKGDIPEGYSVSREKKERFSLILESASTNQTSMYLCASSFRGPGYNEQFFGPGTRLTVL.